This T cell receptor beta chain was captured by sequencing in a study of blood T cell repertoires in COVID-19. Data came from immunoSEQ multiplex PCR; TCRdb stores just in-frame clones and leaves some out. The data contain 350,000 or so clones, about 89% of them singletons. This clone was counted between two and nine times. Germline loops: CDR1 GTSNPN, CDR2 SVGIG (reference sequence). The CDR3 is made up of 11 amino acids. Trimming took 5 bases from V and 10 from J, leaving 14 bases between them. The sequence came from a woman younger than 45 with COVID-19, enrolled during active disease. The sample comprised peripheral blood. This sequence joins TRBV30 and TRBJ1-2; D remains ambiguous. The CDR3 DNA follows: TGTGCCTGGGGACTCGGGTTCACCTACACCTTC. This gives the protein CAWGLGFTYTF.